This entry lists 29 T cell receptor beta chains sequenced from one sample in a study of blood T cell repertoires in COVID-19. Sequenced by immunoSEQ multiplex PCR; TCRdb stores in-frame clones only, minus some. Among some 100,000 clones listed, about four fifths were seen once. The sample consisted of peripheral blood. The receptor set was obtained from a human donor in a cohort sampled during active COVID-19.

The rearrangement joins TRBV3-1 (or the pseudogene TRBV3-2) to TRBJ2-1; 8 bases line up with TRBD2. Germline V gene lookup returns CDR1 LGHDT and CDR2 YNNKEL (reference sequence). Losses at the gene ends were 4 bases for V and 9 bases for J; bases not matched to a gene: 11. This CDR3 contains 15 residues. CDR3 in DNA: TGTGCCAGCAGCCTCGGTGGTGGGAGCGGGGGTGAGCAGTTCTTC. Translation: CASSLGGGSGGEQFF.

The genes are TRBV24-1 and TRBJ1-2, with D tentatively TRBD1 (5 bases). Germline V lookup: CDR1 KGHDR, CDR2 SFDVKD. V was trimmed by 0 bases and J by 8 bases, leaving 6 bases between them. This CDR3 has 12 amino acids. The CDR3 sequence: CATSDLAGGYTF. The CDR3 bases are TGTGCCACCAGTGATTTGGCAGGGGGCTACACCTTC.

The V and J genes are TRBV12-3 or TRBV12-4 and TRBJ2-2; D is perhaps TRBD2 (5 bases). V gave up 3 bases and J gave up 6 bases, with 5 bases separating them. CDR3 size: 12 residues. CDR3 in amino acids: CASSLGAGELFF. The CDR3, as DNA: TGTGCCAGCAGTTTGGGAGCCGGGGAGCTGTTTTTT.

In its sample, this clone was seen once. The chain recombines TRBV7-9 with TRBJ1-5, with D perhaps matching TRBD1 (5 bases). Germline CDR1 is SEHNR and CDR2 is FQNEAQ (reference sequence). The CDR3 sequence is 19 residues long. V shed 3 bases and J shed 1 base, with 22 bases lying between them. The CDR3 nucleotides are TGTGCCAGCAGCTTGGCCCTTGGGGTGGGGCTTTTGAGCAATCAGCCCCAGCATTTT. Protein sequence: CASSLALGVGLLSNQPQHF.

The chain links TRBV7-9 to TRBJ1-5, with 8 bases fitting TRBD1. Germline trimming cut 4 bases from V and 6 bases from J; bases unmatched to any gene: 8. Germline V gene sequence: CDR1 SEHNR, CDR2 FQNEAQ (reference sequence). This CDR3 is built from 15 residues. CDR3 in amino acids: CASSSGGAAGQPQHF. CDR3 sequence (DNA): TGTGCCAGCAGCTCAGGGGGCGCGGCTGGTCAGCCCCAGCATTTT. The whole variable domain, remainder taken from reference TRBV7-9 and TRBJ1-5, is DTGVSQNPRHKITKRGQNVTFRCDPISEHNRLYWYRQTLGQGPEFLTYFQNEAQLEKSRLLSDRFSAERPKGSFSTLEIQRTEQGDSAMYLCASSSGGAAGQPQHFGDGTRLSIL.

This chain links TRBV4-3 with TRBJ1-3; TRBD1 might be the D (5 bases). There are 15 residues in the CDR3. V lost 4 bases, J lost 2 bases, and 12 bases lay in between. In germline, CDR1 is LGHNA, CDR2 YSLEER. CDR3 DNA sequence: TGCGCCAGCAGCCGCCCAGGGAAAACTGGAAACACCATATATTTT. This codes for CASSRPGKTGNTIYF.

The V and J genes are TRBV4-1 and TRBJ2-2; D uncertain. The V gene lost 1 base and the J gene lost 4 bases, with 10 bases spanning the gap. Germline CDR1 MGHRA, CDR2 YSYEKL. This CDR3 region has 15 residues. The CDR3 sequence is CASSQGVESTGELFF. CDR3 DNA sequence: TGCGCCAGCAGCCAAGGGGTGGAGAGCACCGGGGAGCTGTTTTTT.

The chain carries TRBV3-1 (or the pseudogene TRBV3-2) and TRBJ2-7; 10 bases align to TRBD1. V gave up 1 base and J gave up 0 bases; unmatched junction bases: 3. In germline, CDR1 is LGHDT, CDR2 YNNKEL (reference sequence). CDR3 size: 16 residues. CDR3: CASSQGQGAHSYEQYF. CDR3 in DNA: TGTGCCAGCAGCCAAGGACAGGGGGCCCACTCCTACGAGCAGTACTTC.

This sequence joins TRBV9 and TRBJ1-6; 10 nucleotides align to TRBD1. The junction had 5 bases not matched to a gene; V was cut back by 3 bases and J by 8 bases. Germline V CDR1 and CDR2: SGDLS, YYNGEE. This CDR3 has 15 amino acids. The CDR3 here is CASSAGTGDHSPLHF. CDR3 nucleotides: TGTGCCAGCAGCGCCGGGACAGGGGACCATTCACCCCTCCACTTT.

The chain carries TRBV4-3 and TRBJ2-5; TRBD1 aligns across 7 bases. Germline loops: CDR1 LGHNA, CDR2 YSLEER. Germline trimming cut 4 bases from V and 3 bases from J; bases unmatched to any gene: 5. The CDR3 covers 14 residues. This CDR3 is CASSRRQGEETQYF. In nucleotides, the CDR3 is TGCGCCAGCAGCCGACGGCAGGGGGAAGAGACCCAGTACTTC.

This chain joins TRBV6-5 and TRBJ1-2, with 10 bases lining up with TRBD1. In germline, CDR1 is MNHEY, CDR2 SVGAGI. CDR3 size: 15 residues. With 7 bases clipped from V and 7 bases from J, the junction kept 12 bases outside the gene matches. CDR3 bases: TGTGCCAGCAAGACCACCGGGACAGGGGTTGGTGGCTACACCTTC. It translates to CASKTTGTGVGGYTF.

The V gene is TRBV5-1, the J gene TRBJ2-5, with D perhaps matching TRBD2 (6 bases). V was trimmed by 8 bases and J by 0 bases, leaving 14 bases between them. Germline V gene lookup returns CDR1 SGHRS and CDR2 YFSETQ. The CDR3 is 14 amino acids. CDR3 residues: CASTTEGYQETQYF. The CDR3 DNA is TGCGCCAGTACGACGGAGGGGTACCAAGAGACCCAGTACTTC.

The chain is built from TRBV28 and TRBJ2-7; 14 bases fit TRBD2. The CDR3 covers 19 residues. V shed 6 bases, J shed 3 bases, and the junction held 16 bases outside the gene matches. Per germline, CDR1 MDHEN and CDR2 SYDVKM. CDR3: CASRPGLAGEFRLDYEQYF. The DNA for the CDR3 is TGTGCCAGCAGGCCGGGACTAGCGGGAGAGTTTCGATTAGACTACGAGCAGTACTTC.

J is TRBJ2-3 and V is TRBV6-2 or TRBV6-3; a weak D match, TRBD2 (7 bases). Per the germline V gene, CDR1 is MNHEY and CDR2 is SVGEGT. This CDR3 is built from 16 residues. V dropped 5 bases and J dropped 0 bases, with 15 bases sitting between them. The CDR3 DNA follows: TGTGCCAGCAGTACGTGGGGGGGGGCTAGCACAGATACGCAGTATTTT. Its translation: CASSTWGGASTDTQYF.

The chain links TRBV3-1 (or the pseudogene TRBV3-2) to TRBJ2-4; D is ambiguous. The V and J ends lost 2 bases and 8 bases respectively, with 4 bases between them. Germline V lookup: CDR1 LGHDT, CDR2 YNNKEL (reference sequence). The CDR3 has 11 residues. The CDR3 region is CASSQRDIQYF. CDR3 in DNA: TGTGCCAGCAGCCAAAGAGACATTCAGTACTTC.

The genes are TRBV19 and TRBJ1-1, with TRBD1 matching 11 bases. The V and J ends lost 10 bases and 4 bases, in that order; junction bases with no gene match: 11. The CDR3 is 15 amino acids. CDR1 and CDR2 (germline): LNHDA, SQIVND (reference sequence). This CDR3 reads CATLAPGQGVTEAFF. In DNA form, the CDR3 reads TGTGCCACCCTCGCCCCGGGACAGGGGGTCACTGAAGCTTTCTTT.

Here the CDR3 DNA reads TGTGCCAGCAGGGAGGATCAGGGGCAGACGAACACCGGGGAGCTGTTTTTT. Translation gives CASREDQGQTNTGELFF. The chain recombines TRBV5-8 with TRBJ2-2; tentative D call: TRBD1 (6 bases). The length of the CDR3 is 17 residues. V lost 5 bases, J lost 0 bases, and 17 bases lay in between. Germline V gives CDR1 SGHTS, CDR2 YDEGEE.

The J gene is TRBJ2-7, the V gene TRBV7-9; 7 bases match TRBD1. V lost 1 base to trimming and J lost 4 bases; unmatched junction nucleotides: 13. Germline V gene sequence: CDR1 SEHNR, CDR2 FQNEAQ (reference sequence). The CDR3 has 17 residues. CDR3 DNA: TGTGCCAGCAGCTTAGACTGGACAGGCCCAAAAAATTACGAGCAGTACTTC. Amino acid sequence: CASSLDWTGPKNYEQYF.

This chain uses TRBV2 with TRBJ1-1; D might be TRBD1 (5 bases). Deletions cut 5 bases from V and 0 bases from J, with 13 bases between. The germline gives CDR1 SNHLY, CDR2 FYNNEI. CDR3 size: 15 residues. The CDR3 region is CASSRGHTLNTEAFF. CDR3 coding DNA: TGTGCCAGCAGTCGAGGACACACCTTGAACACTGAAGCTTTCTTT.

This sequence joins TRBV7-9 and TRBJ2-7; 9 positions match TRBD1. The CDR3 totals 14 residues. The ends lost 4 bases at V and 5 bases at J; junction bases unmatched: 6. Germline values: CDR1 SEHNR, CDR2 FQNEAQ (reference sequence). The CDR3 DNA follows: TGTGCCAGCAGCTCTGGACAGGGGAAAGACGAGCAGTACTTC. Its translation is CASSSGQGKDEQYF. Variable domain in full (rest from reference TRBV7-9 and TRBJ2-7): DTGVSQNPRHKITKRGQNVTFRCDPISEHNRLYWYRQTLGQGPEFLTYFQNEAQLEKSRLLSDRFSAERPKGSFSTLEIQRTEQGDSAMYLCASSSGQGKDEQYFGPGTRLTVT.

Only a few counts were recorded for this clone. The gene calls are TRBV7-9 and TRBJ2-3; D ambiguous. The CDR3 is made up of 15 amino acids. Trimming pared 1 base from V and 2 bases from J, leaving 10 bases between. Germline CDR1 and CDR2: SEHNR and FQNEAQ (reference sequence). The CDR3 DNA sequence: TGTGCCAGCAGCTTAGTGGGCCAGCTCACAGATACGCAGTATTTT. Protein product: CASSLVGQLTDTQYF.

The chain couples TRBV5-1 to TRBJ2-6, with D unresolved. The CDR3 loop spans 15 amino acids. V was trimmed by 0 bases and J by 4 bases, leaving 8 bases between them. In germline, CDR1 is SGHRS, CDR2 YFSETQ. This CDR3 is CASSLVSSGANVLTF. The CDR3 coding sequence is TGCGCCAGCAGCTTGGTCTCGTCGGGGGCCAACGTCCTGACTTTC.

This sequence joins TRBV5-6 and TRBJ1-5; no reliable D call. V lost 2 bases and J 3 bases, leaving 12 bases between the germline ends. CDR3 length: 15 amino acids. The V gene's germline CDR1 is SGHDT and CDR2 YYEEEE. CDR3 nucleotide sequence: TGTGCCAGCAGCTTTCTATCAGGCAACAATCAGCCCCAGCATTTT. It is translated as CASSFLSGNNQPQHF.

The chain carries TRBV28 and TRBJ2-7; tentatively, D is TRBD2 (6 bases). The CDR3 has 15 amino acids. Germline V gene lookup returns CDR1 MDHEN and CDR2 SYDVKM. Trimming shortened V by 2 bases and J by 0 bases, and 11 bases separated the two germline ends. The CDR3 loop reads CASSLMRGNSYEQYF. CDR3 bases: TGTGCCAGCAGTTTAATGCGGGGCAACTCCTACGAGCAGTACTTC.

This clone was counted many times. The chain employs TRBV7-9 and TRBJ2-7; 7 nucleotides line up with TRBD1. CDR1 SEHNR and CDR2 FQNEAQ come from the germline V gene (reference sequence). Trimming at V came to 5 bases and at J to 3 bases, leaving 7 bases not matched to a gene. The CDR3 totals 14 residues. For the CDR3, the DNA is TGTGCCAGCAGCCAACACGGACAGGACTACGAGCAGTACTTC. Its translation is CASSQHGQDYEQYF.

The rearrangement joins TRBV7-2 to TRBJ2-2, with TRBD2 identical over 8 bases. The CDR3 covers 19 residues. Germline V gene lookup returns CDR1 SGHTA and CDR2 FQGNSA. With V trimmed by 0 bases and J by 2 bases, 11 bases remained unmatched. As DNA, the CDR3 is TGTGCCAGCAGCTTAGCGGATTATCGGACTAGCAGTAACACCGGGGAGCTGTTTTTT. This sequence encodes CASSLADYRTSSNTGELFF.

The chain carries TRBV6-5 and TRBJ1-3; TRBD1 matches 10 bases. There are 15 residues in the CDR3. With V trimmed by 6 bases and J by 3 bases, 5 bases remained unmatched. Germline-derived CDR1 and CDR2 are MNHEY and SVGAGI. The DNA for the CDR3 is TGTGCCAGCAGACGACAGGGGGCCTATGGAAACACCATATATTTT. It codes for CASRRQGAYGNTIYF.

The chain uses TRBV6-5 and TRBJ1-2; TRBD1 might be the D (6 bases). Germline V gene data show CDR1 as MNHEY and CDR2 as SVGAGI. Trimming stripped 0 bases from V and 7 bases from J, with 15 bases between. CDR3 size: 15 residues. CDR3 amino acids: CASSYSNTGRGGYTF. Written as DNA, the CDR3 is TGTGCCAGCAGTTACTCAAATACAGGGAGGGGTGGCTACACCTTC.

This clone showed up just once. Other DNA sequences in this specimen translate into the identical CDR3. J is TRBJ2-7 and V is TRBV27; TRBD1 matches 8 bases. CDR3 size: 13 residues. In germline, CDR1 is MNHEY, CDR2 SMNVEV (reference sequence). The V gene end was trimmed by 2 bases and the J gene end by 4 bases; junction bases not matched to a gene: 1. The CDR3 here is CASSLQGAYEQYF. CDR3 DNA: TGTGCCAGCAGTTTACAGGGGGCTTACGAGCAGTACTTC.